This TCR beta chain is drawn from a study of a mutant IDH1 vaccine in newly diagnosed glioma. As to this clone: Its target is not known. This sample includes further DNA sequences coding for the same CDR3.

The method was immunoSEQ multiplex PCR; TCRdb's version includes in-frame clones alone and lacks a portion of them. This table holds more than 30,000 clones, around 91% found once. The sample's time point: week 11, during vaccination. Vaccine doses each comprised 300 ug of mutant IDH1 20-mer peptide, with topical imiquimod. Each astrocytoma in the donors was new, WHO grade 3 or 4, IDH1-mutant and ATRX-lost. This CDR3 contains 13 residues. With 3 bases removed from V and 1 base from J, the gap between germline ends came to 6 bases. Germline loops: CDR1 LGHNA, CDR2 YSLEER. The genes are TRBV4-3 and TRBJ1-1; no clear D. This TCR came from a man between 18 and 35 years old with glioma. The sample in question was PBMCs, obtained from a glioma patient whose treatment included an IDH1 peptide vaccine. The CDR3 is CASSQDRNTEAFF. The CDR3, as DNA: TGCGCCAGCAGCCAGGATAGGAACACTGAAGCTTTCTTT.